This T cell receptor (beta chain) stems from a study of cytomegalovirus exposure and HLA in healthy donors. Points from the study as a whole: Previous analysis showed most TCR beta V segments were productive about 87% or about 30% of the time. A later analysis showed that HLA-associated TCR beta chains had undergone more clonal expansion than equally common others. For most subjects, TCR beta sequences were reported to predict HLA-A and HLA-B alleles with accuracy. Presence/absence analyses assumed roughly uniform sequencing depth across donors.

The PCR made use of 60 Vbeta and 13 Jbeta primers. Repertoires were generated with immunoSEQ multiplex PCR, while TCRdb's copy carries only in-frame clones and drops some. The sample holds 65,000 to 75,000 clones, 68% seen once. A few counts support this clone. The antigen is undetermined. With V trimmed by 4 bases and J by 8 bases, 4 bases remained unmatched. The CDR3 length is 15 residues. Germline CDR1 reads SGHNT; CDR2 reads YYREEE (reference sequence). The gene calls are TRBV5-4 and TRBJ2-1, with TRBD2 matching over 15 bases. The origin of this receptor is a woman younger than 45 in good health and CMV-seronegative. The sample taken for sequencing was PBMCs. The CDR3 DNA reads as TGTGCCAGCAGCCGGACTAGCGGGGGGGGCGATGAGCAGTTCTTC. Its translation is CASSRTSGGGDEQFF. The whole variable domain, filled in from reference TRBV5-4 and TRBJ2-1, reads ETGVTQSPTHLIKTRGQQVTLRCSSQSGHNTVSWYQQALGQGPQFIFQYYREEENGRGNFPPRFSGLQFPNYSSELNVNALELDDSALYLCASSRTSGGGDEQFFGPGTRLTVL.